This T cell receptor (beta chain) was found in a study of T cell repertoires in cytomegalovirus infection. Whole-study context: Public TCR beta signatures provided an indication of both CMV infection and a matching HLA type.

This clonotype was observed a handful of times. Antigen specificity is unknown. One entry per CDR3 protein results from TCRdb running MiXCR on the reads. The sample has about 360,000 distinct CDR3 sequences; about 32% are singletons. The TCR was taken from a human donor in good health (CMV status not recorded). Some clones in this sample may be carry-over from other donors' samples. The specimen was cultured PBMCs, collected from culture after CMV antigen stimulation.

The CDR3 is CASSRGGPTKGTGELFF. Written as DNA, the CDR3 is TGTGCCAGTAGTCGAGGCGGCCCAACGAAAGGGACCGGGGAGCTGTTTTTT. V gene TRBV19 combines with J gene TRBJ2-2; D is unclear. V shed 5 bases and J shed 5 bases, with 21 bases lying between them. The CDR3 totals 17 residues. CDR1 and CDR2 from the germline V gene are LNHDA and SQIVND (reference sequence). Variable domain in full (rest from reference TRBV19 and TRBJ2-2): DGGITQSPKYLFRKEGQNVTLSCEQNLNHDAMYWYRQDPGQGLRLIYYSQIVNDFQKGDIAEGYSVSREKKESFPLTVTSAQKNPTAFYLCASSRGGPTKGTGELFFGEGSRLTVL.